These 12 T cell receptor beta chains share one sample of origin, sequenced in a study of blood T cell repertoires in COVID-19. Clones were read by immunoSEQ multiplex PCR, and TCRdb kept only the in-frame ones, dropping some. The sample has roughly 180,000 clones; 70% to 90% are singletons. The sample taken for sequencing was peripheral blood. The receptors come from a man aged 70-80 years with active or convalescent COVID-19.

The CDR3 spells CASSLEGQGGGLNTEAFF. CDR3 coding DNA: TGCGCCAGCAGCTTGGAGGGACAGGGAGGAGGATTGAACACTGAAGCTTTCTTT. This chain links TRBV5-1 with TRBJ1-1, with 9 bases fitting TRBD1. After removal of 0 bases from V and 0 bases from J, the junction contained 9 bases not matched to a gene. The CDR3 extends over 18 amino acids. From germline, CDR1 is SGHRS and CDR2 YFSETQ.

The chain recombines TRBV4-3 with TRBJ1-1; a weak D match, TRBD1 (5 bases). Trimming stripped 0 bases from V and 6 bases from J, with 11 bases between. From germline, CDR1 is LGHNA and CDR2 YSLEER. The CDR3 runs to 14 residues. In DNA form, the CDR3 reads TGCGCCAGCAGCCAAGATCCAGGGCGGTCTGAAGCTTTCTTT. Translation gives CASSQDPGRSEAFF.

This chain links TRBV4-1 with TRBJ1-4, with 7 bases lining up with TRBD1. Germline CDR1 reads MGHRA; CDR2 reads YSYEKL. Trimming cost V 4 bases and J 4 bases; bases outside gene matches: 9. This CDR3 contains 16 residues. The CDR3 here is CASSLNPGQFNEKLFF. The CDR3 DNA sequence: TGCGCCAGCAGCCTAAATCCGGGACAGTTTAATGAAAAACTGTTTTTT.

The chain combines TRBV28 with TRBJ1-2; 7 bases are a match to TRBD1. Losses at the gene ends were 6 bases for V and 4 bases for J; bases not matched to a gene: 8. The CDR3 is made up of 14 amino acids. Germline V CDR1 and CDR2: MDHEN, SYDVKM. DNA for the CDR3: TGTGCCAGCAGAGCAGCAGGGGGAGGCTATGGCTACACCTTC. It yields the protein CASRAAGGGYGYTF.

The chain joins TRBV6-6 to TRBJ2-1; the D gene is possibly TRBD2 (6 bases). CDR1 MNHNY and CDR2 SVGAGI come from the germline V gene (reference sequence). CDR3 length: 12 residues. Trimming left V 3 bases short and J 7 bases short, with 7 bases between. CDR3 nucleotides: TGTGCCAGCAGTTATGGAGGGAATGAGCAGTTCTTC. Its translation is CASSYGGNEQFF.

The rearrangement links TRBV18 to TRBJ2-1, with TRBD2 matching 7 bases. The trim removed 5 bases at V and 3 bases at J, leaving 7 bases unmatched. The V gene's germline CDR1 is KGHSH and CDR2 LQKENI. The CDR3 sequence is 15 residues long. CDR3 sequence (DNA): TGTGCCAGCTCATCCGGGACTACCCTCTACAATGAGCAGTTCTTC. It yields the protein CASSSGTTLYNEQFF.

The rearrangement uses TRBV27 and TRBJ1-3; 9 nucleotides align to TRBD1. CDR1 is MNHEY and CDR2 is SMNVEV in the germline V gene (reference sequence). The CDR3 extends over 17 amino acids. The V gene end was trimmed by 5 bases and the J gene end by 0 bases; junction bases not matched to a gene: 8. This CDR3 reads CASSPGTGPYSGNTIYF. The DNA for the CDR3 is TGTGCCAGCAGTCCCGGGACAGGGCCTTACTCTGGAAACACCATATATTTT.

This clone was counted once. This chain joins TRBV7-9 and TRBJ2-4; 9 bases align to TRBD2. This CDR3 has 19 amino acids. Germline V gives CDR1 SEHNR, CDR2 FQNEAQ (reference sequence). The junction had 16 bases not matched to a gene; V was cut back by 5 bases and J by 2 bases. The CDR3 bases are TGTGCCAGCAGCCCAACAGGGTCCCGGGCGGGAGGGCCCAAAAACATTCAGTACTTC. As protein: CASSPTGSRAGGPKNIQYF.

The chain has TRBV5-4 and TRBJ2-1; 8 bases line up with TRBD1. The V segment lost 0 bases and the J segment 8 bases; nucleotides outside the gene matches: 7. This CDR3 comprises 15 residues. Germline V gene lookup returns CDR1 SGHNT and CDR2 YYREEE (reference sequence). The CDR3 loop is CASSLDSGGLYEQFF. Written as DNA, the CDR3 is TGTGCCAGCAGCTTGGATTCAGGGGGCCTGTATGAGCAGTTCTTC. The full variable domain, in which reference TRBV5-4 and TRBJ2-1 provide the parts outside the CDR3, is ETGVTQSPTHLIKTRGQQVTLRCSSQSGHNTVSWYQQALGQGPQFIFQYYREEENGRGNFPPRFSGLQFPNYSSELNVNALELDDSALYLCASSLDSGGLYEQFFGPGTRLTVL.

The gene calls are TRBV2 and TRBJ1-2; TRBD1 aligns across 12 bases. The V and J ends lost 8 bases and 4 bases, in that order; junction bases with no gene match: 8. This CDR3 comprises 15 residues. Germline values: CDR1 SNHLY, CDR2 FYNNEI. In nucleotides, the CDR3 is TGTGCCAGCCGCACCGGGACAGGGGGCAGCTATGGCTACACCTTC. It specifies CASRTGTGGSYGYTF.

Here the CDR3 reads CASSLYPGDSMLYYGYTF. The CDR3 DNA sequence: TGTGCCAGCAGTTTATACCCCGGAGATTCGATGCTATACTATGGCTACACCTTC. This rearrangement joins TRBV28 to TRBJ1-2; D gene ambiguous. Trimming removed 1 base at V and 3 bases at J, with 21 bases between. Per the germline V gene, CDR1 is MDHEN and CDR2 is SYDVKM. The CDR3 contains 18 residues.

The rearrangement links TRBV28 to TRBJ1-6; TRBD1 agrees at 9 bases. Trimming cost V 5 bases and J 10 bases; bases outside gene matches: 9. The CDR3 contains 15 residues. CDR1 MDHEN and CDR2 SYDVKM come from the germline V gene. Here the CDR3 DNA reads TGTGCCAGCAGTCCCCCGGGACAGGGTGCGTCACCCCTCCACTTT. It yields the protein CASSPPGQGASPLHF.